The rows below give T cell receptor beta chains drawn from one sample of a study of blood T cell repertoires in COVID-19. Sequencing used immunoSEQ multiplex PCR; TCRdb keeps in-frame clones, though not all of them. The repertoire holds 50,000 to 60,000 clones, with approximately 91% as singletons. The sequencing sample was made of peripheral blood. These TCRs come from a man aged 60 to 75 with active COVID-19. Both conserved end residues are trimmed from each CDR3. A D gene is named only where the DNA matches it firmly.

CDR3	V	D	length
SVESTGFAGYT	TRBV29-1	TRBD1	11
ASTRTSGRGDTQY	TRBV19	TRBD2	13
AAGQSSYNEQF	TRBV30	-	11
ASSPGITYQETQY	TRBV27	-	13
ASTDTGVADTQY	TRBV10-2	TRBD1	12
ASSTLGINYGYT	TRBV6-6	-	12
ASSDVTVPVNYGYT	TRBV6-1	-	14
ASSQDDAASNQPQH	TRBV4-1	-	14
AWSRWGGTEAF	TRBV30	-	11
AWSRDRAYEQY	TRBV30	TRBD1	11
ASSKTLAGGSTGELF	TRBV7-2	TRBD2	15
AISEQATNTEAF	TRBV10-3	-	12
ASSPTGILYNEQF	TRBV5-4	TRBD1	13
ASSQVRAGNTIY	TRBV3-1/TRBV3-2	-	12
ASSPRFDDRPTYEQY	TRBV18	-	15
ASSELKSSSSYEQY	TRBV6-1	-	14
ATPSGRGGELF	TRBV24-1	TRBD2	11
ASRWGQISNQPQH	TRBV7-3	TRBD1	13
ASSARGQETQY	TRBV13	-	11
ASSLGQNSVGEQF	TRBV5-1	-	13
ASSQGGGRRSYNEQF	TRBV3-1/TRBV3-2	TRBD2	15
ASSNRGFTDTQY	TRBV6-5	-	12
ASSTANRVGSSGAQNEQF	TRBV19	TRBD2	18
ASSRLVGLAVTDTQY	TRBV2	TRBD2	15
ASGSGTANTEAF	TRBV12-5	TRBD1	12
ASSISVSTDTQY	TRBV2	-	12
ASSVVGASSGANVLT	TRBV9	-	15
ASSFPGTSGSYEQY	TRBV11-3	TRBD2	14
ASSPTGTGGAYGYT	TRBV19	-	14
ASSGRLRNEQF	TRBV19	-	11
ASSQDRAGDPIFYEQY	TRBV3-1/TRBV3-2	TRBD2	16
SVEQGGETQY	TRBV29-1	-	10